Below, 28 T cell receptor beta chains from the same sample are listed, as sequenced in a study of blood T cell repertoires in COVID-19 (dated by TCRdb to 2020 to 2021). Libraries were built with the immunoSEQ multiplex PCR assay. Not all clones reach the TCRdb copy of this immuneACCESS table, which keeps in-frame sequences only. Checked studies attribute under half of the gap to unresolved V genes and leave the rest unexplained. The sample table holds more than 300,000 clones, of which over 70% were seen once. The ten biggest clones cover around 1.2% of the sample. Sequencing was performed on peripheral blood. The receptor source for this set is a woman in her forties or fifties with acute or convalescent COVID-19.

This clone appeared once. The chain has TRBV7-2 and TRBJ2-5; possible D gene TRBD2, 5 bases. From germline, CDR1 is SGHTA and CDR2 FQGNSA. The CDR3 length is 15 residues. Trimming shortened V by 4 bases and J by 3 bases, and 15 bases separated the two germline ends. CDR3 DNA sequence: TGTGCCAGCAGCTCTGGCGGGCAGGTCGAAGAGACCCAGTACTTC. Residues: CASSSGGQVEETQYF.

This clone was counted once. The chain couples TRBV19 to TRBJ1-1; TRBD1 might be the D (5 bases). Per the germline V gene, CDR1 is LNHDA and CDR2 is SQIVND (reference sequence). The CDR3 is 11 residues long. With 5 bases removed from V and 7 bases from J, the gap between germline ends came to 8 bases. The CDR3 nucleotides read TGTGCCAGTAGTGTGACAGATGAAGCTTTCTTT. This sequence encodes CASSVTDEAFF.

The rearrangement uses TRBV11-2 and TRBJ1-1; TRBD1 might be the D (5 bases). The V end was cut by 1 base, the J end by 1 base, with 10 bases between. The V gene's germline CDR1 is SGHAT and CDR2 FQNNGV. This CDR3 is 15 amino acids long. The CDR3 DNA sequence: TGTGCCAGCAGCTTAGTGGGGGGGACGAACACTGAAGCTTTCTTT. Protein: CASSLVGGTNTEAFF.

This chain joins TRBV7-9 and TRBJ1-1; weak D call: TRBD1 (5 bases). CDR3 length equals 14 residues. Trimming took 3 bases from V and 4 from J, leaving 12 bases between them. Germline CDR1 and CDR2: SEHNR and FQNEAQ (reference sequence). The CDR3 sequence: CASSFSQGGTEAFF. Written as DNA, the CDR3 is TGTGCCAGCAGCTTTTCTCAGGGTGGCACTGAAGCTTTCTTT. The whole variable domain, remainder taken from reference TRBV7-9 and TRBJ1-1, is DTGVSQNPRHKITKRGQNVTFRCDPISEHNRLYWYRQTLGQGPEFLTYFQNEAQLEKSRLLSDRFSAERPKGSFSTLEIQRTEQGDSAMYLCASSFSQGGTEAFFGQGTRLTVV.

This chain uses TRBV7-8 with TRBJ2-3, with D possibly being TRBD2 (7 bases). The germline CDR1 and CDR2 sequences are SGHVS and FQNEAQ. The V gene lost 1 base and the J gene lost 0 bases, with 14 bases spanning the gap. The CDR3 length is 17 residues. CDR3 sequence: CASSLGFRGGSTDTQYF. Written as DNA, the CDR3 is TGTGCCAGCAGCTTAGGTTTTAGGGGGGGGAGCACAGATACGCAGTATTTT.

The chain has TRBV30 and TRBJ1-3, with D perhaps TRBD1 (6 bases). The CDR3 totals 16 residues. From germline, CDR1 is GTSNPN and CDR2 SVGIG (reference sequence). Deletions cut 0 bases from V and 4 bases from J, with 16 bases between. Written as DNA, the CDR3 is TGTGCCTGGAGTGTACTACTCCCAGGGGTAGGAAACACCATATATTTT. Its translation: CAWSVLLPGVGNTIYF.

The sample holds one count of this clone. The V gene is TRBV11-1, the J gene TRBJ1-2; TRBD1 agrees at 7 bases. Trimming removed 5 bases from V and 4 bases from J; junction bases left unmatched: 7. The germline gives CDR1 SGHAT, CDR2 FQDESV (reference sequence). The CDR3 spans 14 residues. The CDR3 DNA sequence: TGTGCCAGCAGCCCAGACAGGGTAGGCTATGGCTACACCTTC. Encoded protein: CASSPDRVGYGYTF.

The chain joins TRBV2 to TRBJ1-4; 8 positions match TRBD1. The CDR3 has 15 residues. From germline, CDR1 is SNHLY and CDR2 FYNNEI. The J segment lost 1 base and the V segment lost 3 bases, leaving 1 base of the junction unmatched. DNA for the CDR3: TGTGCCAGCAGTGATACAGGGGGAACTAATGAAAAACTGTTTTTT. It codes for CASSDTGGTNEKLFF.

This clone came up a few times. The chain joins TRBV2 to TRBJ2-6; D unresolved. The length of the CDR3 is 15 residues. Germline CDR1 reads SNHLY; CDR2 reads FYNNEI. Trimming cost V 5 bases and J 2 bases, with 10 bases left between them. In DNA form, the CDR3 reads TGTGCCAGCAGTCTACACGCGGCTGGGGCCAACGTCCTGACTTTC. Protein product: CASSLHAAGANVLTF.

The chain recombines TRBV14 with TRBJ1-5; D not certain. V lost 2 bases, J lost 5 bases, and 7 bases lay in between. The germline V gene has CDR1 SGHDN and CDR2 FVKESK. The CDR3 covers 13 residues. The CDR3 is CASSQNMYQPQHF. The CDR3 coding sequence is TGTGCCAGCAGCCAAAATATGTATCAGCCCCAGCATTTT.

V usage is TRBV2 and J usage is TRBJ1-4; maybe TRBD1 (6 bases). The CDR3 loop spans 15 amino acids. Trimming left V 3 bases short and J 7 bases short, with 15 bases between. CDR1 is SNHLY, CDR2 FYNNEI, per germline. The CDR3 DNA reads TGTGCCAGCAGTGACGCAGGGCGAGGGGGTGAAAAACTGTTTTTT. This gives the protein CASSDAGRGGEKLFF.

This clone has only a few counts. The chain's CDR3 is CASSMGGRAGDTQYF. CDR3 sequence (DNA): TGTGCCAGTAGTATGGGCGGGAGGGCAGGAGATACGCAGTATTTT. The chain is built from TRBV19 and TRBJ2-3; TRBD2 matches at 9 bases. Trimming took 3 bases from V and 5 from J; bases not matched to a gene: 6. This CDR3 contains 15 residues. The germline V gene encodes CDR1 LNHDA and CDR2 SQIVND (reference sequence).

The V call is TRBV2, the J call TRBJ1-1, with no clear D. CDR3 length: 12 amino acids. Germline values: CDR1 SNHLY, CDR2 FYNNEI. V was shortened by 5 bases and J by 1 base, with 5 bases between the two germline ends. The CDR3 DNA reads TGTGCCAGCAGTCGACAGAACACTGAAGCTTTCTTT. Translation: CASSRQNTEAFF.

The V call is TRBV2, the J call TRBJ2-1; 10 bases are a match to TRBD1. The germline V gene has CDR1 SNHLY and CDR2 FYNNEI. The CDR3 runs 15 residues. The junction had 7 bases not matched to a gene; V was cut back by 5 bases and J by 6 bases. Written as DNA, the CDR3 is TGTGCCAGCAGTCACGGGACAGGGGTTCGCAATGAGCAGTTCTTC. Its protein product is CASSHGTGVRNEQFF.

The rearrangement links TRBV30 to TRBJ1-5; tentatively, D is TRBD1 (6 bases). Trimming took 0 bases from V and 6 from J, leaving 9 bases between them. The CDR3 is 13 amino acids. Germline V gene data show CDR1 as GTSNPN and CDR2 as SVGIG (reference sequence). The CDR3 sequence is CAWSVDSFQPQHF. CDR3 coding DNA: TGTGCCTGGAGTGTGGACAGTTTTCAGCCCCAGCATTTT.

The CDR3 nucleotides are TGTGCCAGTATACAAGGGGACAGAAATTCCTATGGCTACACCTTC. This gives the protein CASIQGDRNSYGYTF. The chain joins TRBV19 to TRBJ1-2, with 7 bases matching TRBD1. Germline V gives CDR1 LNHDA, CDR2 SQIVND (reference sequence). The CDR3 consists of 15 residues. Trimming removed 7 bases from V and 4 bases from J; junction bases left unmatched: 12.

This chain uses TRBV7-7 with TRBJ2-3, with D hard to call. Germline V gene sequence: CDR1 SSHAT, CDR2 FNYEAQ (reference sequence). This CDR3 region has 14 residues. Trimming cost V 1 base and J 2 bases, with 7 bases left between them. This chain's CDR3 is CASSLVGPTDTQYF. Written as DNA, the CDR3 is TGTGCCAGCAGCTTAGTTGGGCCCACAGATACGCAGTATTTT.

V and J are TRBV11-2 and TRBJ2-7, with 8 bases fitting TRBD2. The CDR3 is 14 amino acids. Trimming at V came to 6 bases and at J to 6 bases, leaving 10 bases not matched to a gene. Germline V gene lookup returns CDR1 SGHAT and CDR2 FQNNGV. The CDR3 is CASSPGTSRLEQYF. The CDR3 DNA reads TGTGCCAGCAGTCCCGGGACTAGTCGGCTCGAGCAGTACTTC. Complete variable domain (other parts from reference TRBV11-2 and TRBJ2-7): EAGVAQSPRYKIIEKRQSVAFWCNPISGHATLYWYQQILGQGPKLLIQFQNNGVVDDSQLPKDRFSAERLKGVDSTLKIQPAKLEDSAVYLCASSPGTSRLEQYFGPGTRLTVT.

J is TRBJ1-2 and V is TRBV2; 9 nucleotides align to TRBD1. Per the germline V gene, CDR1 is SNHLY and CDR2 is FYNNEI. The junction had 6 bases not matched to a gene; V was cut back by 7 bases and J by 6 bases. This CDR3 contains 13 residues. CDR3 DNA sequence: TGTGCCAGCAAAGGGACAGGGTATGATGGCTACACCTTC. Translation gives CASKGTGYDGYTF.

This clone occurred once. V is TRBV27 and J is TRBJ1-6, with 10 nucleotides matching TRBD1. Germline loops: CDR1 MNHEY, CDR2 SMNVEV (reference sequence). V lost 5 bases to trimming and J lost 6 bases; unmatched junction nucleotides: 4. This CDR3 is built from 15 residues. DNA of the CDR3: TGTGCCAGCAGTCCCCGGACAGGGGGTAATTCACCCCTCCACTTT. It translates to CASSPRTGGNSPLHF.

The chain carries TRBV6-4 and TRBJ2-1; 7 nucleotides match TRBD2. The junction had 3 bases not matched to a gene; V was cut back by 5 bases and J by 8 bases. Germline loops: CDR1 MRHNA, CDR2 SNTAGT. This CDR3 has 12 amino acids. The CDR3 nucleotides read TGTGCCAGCAGTCTTAGCGGGCATGAGCAGTTCTTC. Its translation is CASSLSGHEQFF.

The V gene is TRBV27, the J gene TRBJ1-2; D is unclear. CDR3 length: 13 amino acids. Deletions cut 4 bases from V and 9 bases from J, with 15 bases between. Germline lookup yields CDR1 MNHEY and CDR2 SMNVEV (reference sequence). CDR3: CASSYGSLQSYTF. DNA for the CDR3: TGTGCCAGCAGTTATGGGTCTCTACAGAGCTACACCTTC.

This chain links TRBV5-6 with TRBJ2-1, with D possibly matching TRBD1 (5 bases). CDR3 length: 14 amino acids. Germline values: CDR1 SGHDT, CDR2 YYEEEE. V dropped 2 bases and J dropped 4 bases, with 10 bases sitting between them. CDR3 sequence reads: CASSFIGEYNEQFF. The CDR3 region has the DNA TGTGCCAGCAGCTTTATAGGGGAATACAATGAGCAGTTCTTC.

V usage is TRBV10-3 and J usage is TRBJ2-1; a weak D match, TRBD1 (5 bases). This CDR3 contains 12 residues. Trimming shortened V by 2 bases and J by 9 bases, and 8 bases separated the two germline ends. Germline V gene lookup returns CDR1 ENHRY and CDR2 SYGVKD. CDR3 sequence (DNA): TGTGCCATCAGTGAGGGACACTCTGAGCAGTTCTTC. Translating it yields CAISEGHSEQFF.

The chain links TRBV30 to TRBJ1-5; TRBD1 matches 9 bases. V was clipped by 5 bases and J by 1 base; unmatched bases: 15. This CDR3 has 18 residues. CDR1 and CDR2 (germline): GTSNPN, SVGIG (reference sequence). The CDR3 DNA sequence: TGTGCCTGGGCGGCCGGGACAGGGATTCTGTCGAGCAATCAGCCCCAGCATTTT. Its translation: CAWAAGTGILSSNQPQHF.

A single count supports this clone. CDR3 protein: CASSLGSSGGPGQETQYF. DNA for the CDR3: TGTGCCAGCAGCTTAGGATCGAGCGGGGGTCCCGGACAAGAGACCCAGTACTTC. The chain recombines TRBV11-3 with TRBJ2-5, with TRBD2 matching over 8 bases. V lost 1 base and J lost 2; bases outside the gene matches: 12. Germline lookup yields CDR1 SGHNT and CDR2 YENEEA. This CDR3 is built from 18 residues.

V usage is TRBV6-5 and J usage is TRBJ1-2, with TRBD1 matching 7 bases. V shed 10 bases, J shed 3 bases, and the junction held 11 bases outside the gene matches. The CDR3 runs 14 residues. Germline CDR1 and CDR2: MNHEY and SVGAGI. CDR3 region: CAIRATGMDYGYTF. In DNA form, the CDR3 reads TGTGCCATCAGAGCGACAGGGATGGACTATGGCTACACCTTC.

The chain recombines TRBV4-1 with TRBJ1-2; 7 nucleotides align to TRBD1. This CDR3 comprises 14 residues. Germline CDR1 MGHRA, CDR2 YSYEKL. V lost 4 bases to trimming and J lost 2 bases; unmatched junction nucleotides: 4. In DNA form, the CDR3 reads TGCGCCAGCAGCCCTCGGGACAGCAACTATGGCTACACCTTC. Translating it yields CASSPRDSNYGYTF.